One and the same sample provided the 21 T cell receptor beta chains below, sequenced in a study of blood T cell repertoires in COVID-19. Only in-frame clones appear in the TCRdb table, and some are missing; sequencing was by immunoSEQ multiplex PCR. The sample yields 150,000 to 200,000 clones, around 87% seen once. The sample consisted of peripheral blood. All receptors derive from a man aged 35 to 55 with active or convalescent COVID-19.

This rearrangement joins TRBV28 to TRBJ2-2, with D possibly being TRBD1 (6 bases). This CDR3 contains 14 residues. From germline, CDR1 is MDHEN and CDR2 SYDVKM. The germline V and J ends were trimmed by 1 base and 4 bases, with 7 bases remaining between them. CDR3 DNA sequence: TGTGCCAGCAGTTTATTACAGGGCACCGGGGAGCTGTTTTTT. Protein: CASSLLQGTGELFF.

The genes are TRBV7-2 and TRBJ1-4; TRBD1 agrees at 9 bases. The CDR3 consists of 16 residues. Germline V gene data show CDR1 as SGHTA and CDR2 as FQGNSA. Unmatched junction bases numbered 9, after V lost 5 bases and J lost 5 bases. The CDR3 spells CASSPDRGRMNEKLFF. In DNA, the CDR3 is TGTGCCAGCAGCCCCGACAGGGGGAGGATGAATGAAAAACTGTTTTTT.

The chain carries TRBV30 and TRBJ2-5; D is perhaps TRBD2 (5 bases). Germline CDR1 reads GTSNPN; CDR2 reads SVGIG (reference sequence). The CDR3 length is 14 residues. V lost 0 bases to trimming and J lost 1 base, with 9 bases between them. CDR3 coding DNA: TGTGCCTGGAGTGTACTGGACTCCCAAGAGACCCAGTACTTC. Protein product: CAWSVLDSQETQYF.

This clone showed up just a few times. V usage is TRBV3-1 (or the pseudogene TRBV3-2) and J usage is TRBJ2-7; 9 bases line up with TRBD1. CDR1 is LGHDT, CDR2 YNNKEL, per germline (reference sequence). Losses at the gene ends were 4 bases for V and 2 bases for J; bases not matched to a gene: 3. The CDR3 has 14 amino acids. The CDR3, as DNA: TGTGCCAGCAGCCCTGGACAGGGGACCTACGAGCAGTACTTC. Translated, it gives CASSPGQGTYEQYF.

The gene calls are TRBV5-1 and TRBJ1-6, with TRBD1 matching 9 bases. This CDR3 has 15 residues. Germline values: CDR1 SGHRS, CDR2 YFSETQ. V lost 4 bases and J lost 4; bases outside the gene matches: 3. The CDR3 protein is CASSGDRAYNSPLHF. The CDR3 DNA reads as TGCGCCAGCAGCGGGGACAGGGCTTATAATTCACCCCTCCACTTT.

The V call is TRBV6-2 or TRBV6-3, the J call TRBJ2-7; 7 positions match TRBD2. In germline, CDR1 is MNHEY, CDR2 SVGEGT. V dropped 0 bases and J dropped 0; count of bases not matched to a gene: 2. The length of the CDR3 is 15 residues. In DNA, the CDR3 is TGTGCCAGCAGTTACTCGAGGGACTACTCCTACGAGCAGTACTTC. It encodes CASSYSRDYSYEQYF.

This clone was seen once. The V gene is TRBV10-3, the J gene TRBJ2-6; D might be TRBD1 (6 bases). Germline V CDR1 and CDR2: ENHRY, SYGVKD. The CDR3 covers 19 residues. Trimming cost V 1 base and J 2 bases, with 18 bases left between them. The CDR3 region is CAISELTGSSTAGANVLTF. CDR3 sequence (DNA): TGTGCCATCAGTGAGTTAACAGGGTCCTCTACCGCTGGGGCCAACGTCCTGACTTTC.

The rearrangement links TRBV30 to TRBJ1-1; 8 positions agree with TRBD1. CDR1 is GTSNPN, CDR2 SVGIG, per germline (reference sequence). This CDR3 has 13 amino acids. V trimming: 4 bases; J trimming: 5 bases; junction bases outside the gene matches: 6. CDR3 region: CAWTGGADTEAFF. In nucleotides, the CDR3 is TGTGCCTGGACAGGGGGCGCAGATACTGAAGCTTTCTTT. Combining the CDR3 with reference TRBV30 and TRBJ1-1 gives the whole variable domain SQTIHQWPATLVQPVGSPLSLECTVEGTSNPNLYWYRQAAGRGLQLLFYSVGIGQISSEVPQNLSASRPQDRQFILSSKKLLLSDSGFYLCAWTGGADTEAFFGQGTRLTVV.

V is TRBV2 and J is TRBJ1-5, with 9 bases matching TRBD1. J was trimmed by 6 bases and V by 8 bases; bases with no gene match: 11. Germline lookup yields CDR1 SNHLY and CDR2 FYNNEI. This CDR3 has 15 residues. CDR3 in amino acids: CASGGQGELSQPQHF. The CDR3 region has the DNA TGTGCCAGCGGGGGACAGGGTGAATTAAGTCAGCCCCAGCATTTT.

In nucleotides, the CDR3 is TGTGCCAGCAGTTTATCAGGAGGTACGCAGTATTTT. It specifies CASSLSGGTQYF. This rearrangement joins TRBV27 to TRBJ2-3, with a weak D call TRBD2 (5 bases). Germline V lookup: CDR1 MNHEY, CDR2 SMNVEV (reference sequence). Trimming cost V 0 bases and J 8 bases, with 6 bases left between them. There are 12 residues in the CDR3.

Here the CDR3 reads CASRPTSGGGETQYF. DNA of the CDR3: TGTGCCAGCAGGCCTACTAGCGGGGGAGGGGAGACCCAGTACTTC. V is TRBV2 and J is TRBJ2-5; 11 positions match TRBD2. The CDR3 consists of 15 residues. CDR1 and CDR2 (germline): SNHLY, FYNNEI. V shed 6 bases and J 5 bases; nucleotides not matched to a gene: 8. The variable domain in full, with the rest retrieved from reference TRBV2 and TRBJ2-5, is EPEVTQTPSHQVTQMGQEVILRCVPISNHLYFYWYRQILGQKVEFLVSFYNNEISEKSEIFDDQFSVERPDGSNFTLKIRSTKLEDSAMYFCASRPTSGGGETQYFGPGTRLLVL.

The V call is TRBV6-1, the J call TRBJ1-5; 8 bases align to TRBD1. Trimming took 3 bases from V and 2 from J; bases not matched to a gene: 6. The CDR3 has 16 residues. Germline V gene data show CDR1 as MNHNS and CDR2 as SASEGT. The CDR3 reads CASSDRTGRGNQPQHF. DNA of the CDR3: TGTGCCAGCAGTGACCGGACAGGGCGCGGCAATCAGCCCCAGCATTTT.

The rearrangement links TRBV6-2 or TRBV6-3 to TRBJ2-1; TRBD2 might be the D (5 bases). Germline V gene lookup returns CDR1 MNHEY and CDR2 SVGEGT. The CDR3 contains 15 residues. V shed 4 bases and J shed 5 bases, with 15 bases lying between them. The CDR3 loop is CASSSGGLGHNEQFF. The CDR3 DNA follows: TGTGCCAGCAGTTCCGGCGGGTTAGGCCACAATGAGCAGTTCTTC.

The CDR3 nucleotides are TGTGCCATCCAAGGGGGCTACACTGAAGCTTTCTTT. Amino acid sequence: CAIQGGYTEAFF. The J gene is TRBJ1-1, the V gene TRBV6-5; 7 bases match TRBD1. This CDR3 region has 12 residues. After removal of 10 bases from V and 3 bases from J, the junction contained 5 bases not matched to a gene. CDR1 MNHEY and CDR2 SVGAGI come from the germline V gene.

V gene TRBV27 combines with J gene TRBJ2-1; 8 nucleotides line up with TRBD2. CDR1 is MNHEY, CDR2 SMNVEV, per germline (reference sequence). V shed 2 bases, J shed 7 bases, and the junction held 4 bases outside the gene matches. The CDR3 runs 14 residues. CDR3 nucleotides: TGTGCCAGCAGTTTACTAGCGGGTGGAAATGAGCAGTTCTTC. Amino acid sequence: CASSLLAGGNEQFF.

This clone was detected once. The chain is built from TRBV28 and TRBJ2-7; D is possibly TRBD2 (6 bases). This CDR3 has 13 amino acids. The V gene's germline CDR1 is MDHEN and CDR2 SYDVKM. Trimming removed 2 bases from V and 2 bases from J, with 7 bases in between. The chain's CDR3 is CASSLGGTYEQYF. For the CDR3, the DNA is TGTGCCAGCAGTTTAGGCGGGACCTACGAGCAGTACTTC. The entire variable domain, with the rest obtained from reference TRBV28 and TRBJ2-7, is as follows: DVKVTQSSRYLVKRTGEKVFLECVQDMDHENMFWYRQDPGLGLRLIYFSYDVKMKEKGDIPEGYSVSREKKERFSLILESASTNQTSMYLCASSLGGTYEQYFGPGTRLTVT.

This clone was picked up a small number of times. CDR3 DNA: TGTGCCAGCAGCCAAAGCCGGGACAGGGTATCGTGGGGAAACACCATATATTTT. Encoded protein: CASSQSRDRVSWGNTIYF. The V call is TRBV4-2, the J call TRBJ1-3; 9 bases are shared with TRBD1. V shed 2 bases and J 4 bases; nucleotides not matched to a gene: 12. Germline V gene sequence: CDR1 LGHNA, CDR2 YNFKEQ. This CDR3 contains 18 residues.

This chain links TRBV2 with TRBJ1-6, with no clear D. This CDR3 has 16 amino acids. CDR1 is SNHLY, CDR2 FYNNEI, per germline. Between the trimmed V and J ends, which lost 7 bases and 6 bases, there was a span of 19 bases. CDR3 nucleotide sequence: TGTGCCAGCACCCGAGGGCTTACCGAAGTTAATTCACCCCTCCACTTT. Its translation is CASTRGLTEVNSPLHF.

The chain links TRBV18 to TRBJ1-1; D gene ambiguous. Trimming left V 0 bases short and J 1 base short, with 15 bases between. The CDR3 consists of 17 residues. The germline CDR1 and CDR2 sequences are KGHSH and LQKENI. CDR3 DNA sequence: TGTGCCAGCTCACCACCGGGAGGGTGGGGTAGGAACACTGAAGCTTTCTTT. This encodes CASSPPGGWGRNTEAFF.

V is TRBV7-9 and J is TRBJ1-4; TRBD1 matches 8 bases. Germline CDR1 SEHNR, CDR2 FQNEAQ (reference sequence). V lost 5 bases and J lost 5; bases outside the gene matches: 13. CDR3 length: 17 amino acids. The CDR3, as DNA: TGTGCCAGCAGCCTACCGGGACAGGCTTTTCTGAATGAAAAACTGTTTTTT. It codes for CASSLPGQAFLNEKLFF.

The J gene is TRBJ1-2, the V gene TRBV20-1; no clear D gene. Trimming left V 3 bases short and J 6 bases short, with 11 bases between. Germline V gives CDR1 DFQATT, CDR2 SNEGSKA (reference sequence). This CDR3 is built from 12 residues. The CDR3 DNA is TGCAGTGCTAGTAAAGGAGATGATGGCTACACCTTC. It encodes CSASKGDDGYTF.